This TCR beta chain is drawn from a study of identical twins. This clonotype has just a few counts. TCRdb re-called the 5' RACE reads with MiXCR, one entry per CDR3 protein. Counted here are hundreds of thousands of distinct CDR3 sequences, 21% occurring once; the ten biggest clones make up over 4%. This CDR3 has 14 amino acids. The junction had 6 bases not matched to a gene; V was cut back by 6 bases and J by 3 bases. Germline CDR1 reads WSHSY; CDR2 reads SAAADI. These data were also reused for a study on T cells expressing NK-cell markers.

The specimen sequenced was PBMCs. The clonotype comes from a woman aged 18-29 years in good health. The chain uses TRBV10-2 and TRBJ2-7; 9 bases align to TRBD2. CDR3 DNA: TGCGCCAGCAGGGACCCTAGCGGGGACTACGAGCAGTACTTC. It encodes CASRDPSGDYEQYF.